Shown below are 26 T cell receptor beta chains from a single sample sequenced in a study of blood T cells in healthy people across ages. A second PCR of 7 to 11 cycles used a sample-barcoded 5' primer and a J-beta primer mix. Each CDR3 protein gets one entry after TCRdb re-called the 5' RACE reads with MiXCR. The data show around 800,000 distinct CDR3 sequences, with about 47% seen just once and around a sixth held by the top ten. The sample comprised blood. The receptors were sampled from an older man in good health.

The chain couples TRBV7-9 to TRBJ2-1; the D is unclear. The CDR3 consists of 18 residues. Trimming stripped 1 base from V and 0 bases from J, with 16 bases between. Germline CDR1 reads SEHNR; CDR2 reads FQNEAQ (reference sequence). Written as DNA, the CDR3 is TGTGCCAGCAGCTTAGAACTTTCATCTTCCTTCTCCTACAATGAGCAGTTCTTC. Translating it yields CASSLELSSSFSYNEQFF.

This chain joins TRBV28 and TRBJ2-4, with TRBD2 matching over 8 bases. The J call is doubtful: the DNA matches TRBJ2-7 better. The CDR3 is 15 residues long. Germline CDR1 MDHEN, CDR2 SYDVKM. The CDR3 protein is CASRGTGAGVHEQYF. The CDR3 bases are TGTGCCAGCAGGGGGACGGGAGCGGGAGTTCACGAGCAGTACTTC.

The chain couples TRBV4-3 to TRBJ2-1, with D perhaps matching TRBD1 (5 bases). The J call may be in error: the DNA end matches TRBJ2-7 better. This CDR3 has 16 residues. Germline V gene lookup returns CDR1 LGHNA and CDR2 YSLEER. CDR3 nucleotide sequence: TGCGCCAGCAGCCCAACGACTGACAGCTCCTACAATGAGCAGTACTTC. Protein product: CASSPTTDSSYNEQYF.

This clonotype was observed a handful of times. This sequence joins TRBV5-1 and TRBJ2-1, with TRBD2 matching over 10 bases. The V segment lost 4 bases and the J segment 6 bases; nucleotides outside the gene matches: 4. Germline loops: CDR1 SGHRS, CDR2 YFSETQ. This CDR3 has 14 amino acids. This chain's CDR3 is CASSVAGGVNEQFF. As DNA, the CDR3 is TGCGCCAGCAGCGTAGCGGGAGGAGTCAATGAGCAGTTCTTC. Variable domain in full (rest from reference TRBV5-1 and TRBJ2-1): KAGVTQTPRYLIKTRGQQVTLSCSPISGHRSVSWYQQTPGQGLQFLFEYFSETQRNKGNFPGRFSGRQFSNSRSEMNVSTLELGDSALYLCASSVAGGVNEQFFGPGTRLTVL.

This chain joins TRBV20-1 and TRBJ1-1, with no clear D. This CDR3 region has 12 residues. Germline values: CDR1 DFQATT, CDR2 SNEGSKA (reference sequence). The germline V and J ends were trimmed by 1 base and 9 bases, with 12 bases remaining between them. This CDR3 reads CSARGGRQKAFF. CDR3 nucleotides: TGCAGTGCTAGAGGAGGAAGGCAGAAAGCTTTCTTT.

This clonotype was found many times. This chain links TRBV7-6 with TRBJ1-4; D possibly corresponds to TRBD1 (6 bases). This CDR3 is built from 17 residues. Germline V CDR1 and CDR2: SGHVS, FNYEAQ. Trimming shortened V by 5 bases and J by 0 bases, and 16 bases separated the two germline ends. CDR3 in DNA: TGTGCCAGCAGCAAAGGGATCGGGGGCGCAACTAATGAAAAACTGTTTTTT. Protein: CASSKGIGGATNEKLFF. The entire variable domain, with the rest obtained from reference TRBV7-6 and TRBJ1-4, is as follows: GAGVSQSPRYKVTKRGQDVALRCDPISGHVSLYWYRQALGQGPEFLTYFNYEAQQDKSGLPNDRFSAERPEGSISTLTIQRTEQRDSAMYRCASSKGIGGATNEKLFFGSGTQLSVL.

Turning to this clonotype: This may stem from a read error, because a much larger clone lies one nucleotide away. The chain couples TRBV7-3 to TRBJ2-5, with a tentative D call TRBD2 (7 bases). Germline CDR1 and CDR2: SGHTA and FQGTGA. The CDR3 covers 14 residues. Here the CDR3 DNA reads TGTGCCAACAGCCTCTCAAGGGGGGGAGAGACCCAGTACTTC. Protein: CANSLSRGGETQYF.

Of note for this clonotype: A much larger clonotype is one base distant, so this may be a read error. The chain combines TRBV7-9 with TRBJ2-1; 10 bases align to TRBD1. J gave up 13 bases and V 3 bases, and 15 bases lay outside the gene matches. CDR3 length: 16 residues. Germline V CDR1 and CDR2: SEHNR, FQNEAQ (reference sequence). The CDR3 sequence is CASSLADRGNLETQFF. The CDR3 DNA is TGTGCCAGCAGCTTGGCGGACAGGGGGAATCTGGAGACCCAGTTCTTC. Drawing the rest from reference TRBV7-9 and TRBJ2-1, the complete variable domain is DTGVSQNPRHKITKRGQNVTFRCDPISEHNRLYWYRQTLGQGPEFLTYFQNEAQLEKSRLLSDRFSAERPKGSFSTLEIQRTEQGDSAMYLCASSLADRGNLETQFFGPGTRLTVL.

The chain employs TRBV11-2 and TRBJ1-2; the D gene is possibly TRBD1 (6 bases). The germline V gene encodes CDR1 SGHAT and CDR2 FQNNGV. Trimming left V 5 bases short and J 7 bases short, with 17 bases between. The CDR3 is 14 amino acids. CDR3 amino acids: CASSPAGGAFGYTF. The CDR3 DNA is TGTGCCAGCAGCCCCGCTGGGGGGGCCTTTGGCTACACCTTC. The whole variable domain, filled in from reference TRBV11-2 and TRBJ1-2, reads EAGVAQSPRYKIIEKRQSVAFWCNPISGHATLYWYQQILGQGPKLLIQFQNNGVVDDSQLPKDRFSAERLKGVDSTLKIQPAKLEDSAVYLCASSPAGGAFGYTFGSGTRLTVV.

The chain links TRBV20-1 to TRBJ2-7; 9 nucleotides line up with TRBD2. Trimming took 6 bases from V and 10 from J; bases not matched to a gene: 22. CDR3 length: 16 amino acids. The germline CDR1 and CDR2 sequences are DFQATT and SNEGSKA (reference sequence). In DNA, the CDR3 is TGCAGTGCGAGGATTAGAGCGGGAGGCCTACAAGAGGCCCAGTACTTC. Amino acids: CSARIRAGGLQEAQYF.

This chain joins TRBV20-1 and TRBJ2-7, with TRBD2 identical over 14 bases. After removal of 6 bases from V and 6 bases from J, the junction contained 7 bases not matched to a gene. The CDR3 has 14 amino acids. In germline, CDR1 is DFQATT, CDR2 SNEGSKA (reference sequence). This chain's CDR3 is CSARTSGRLSEQYF. CDR3 DNA sequence: TGCAGTGCCCGGACTAGCGGGAGGTTAAGCGAGCAGTACTTC.

The chain is built from TRBV6-2 or TRBV6-3 and TRBJ1-5, with D perhaps matching TRBD1 (6 bases). This CDR3 has 16 residues. Germline V gene data show CDR1 as MNHEY and CDR2 as SVGEGT. The germline V and J ends were trimmed by 5 bases and 7 bases, with 21 bases remaining between them. In DNA, the CDR3 is TGTGCCAGCAGTGCCATAAACAGGGCCCGGAGACAGCCCCAGCATTTT. Translated: CASSAINRARRQPQHF.

This clonotype was detected only a few times. The CDR3 is CASSLGLADSDTQYF. CDR3 coding DNA: TGTGCCAGCAGCCTGGGACTAGCGGACAGCGACACGCAGTATTTT. The genes are TRBV7-9 and TRBJ2-3, with 11 bases aligning to TRBD2. J lost 9 bases, V lost 5 bases, and 10 bases had no gene match. Per germline, CDR1 SEHNR and CDR2 FQNEAQ (reference sequence). The CDR3 loop spans 15 amino acids.

In DNA form, the CDR3 reads TGCAGTGCTCTGGGACAAAGCAATCAGCCCCAGCATTTT. This encodes CSALGQSNQPQHF. The chain recombines TRBV20-1 with TRBJ1-5; perhaps TRBD1 as D (6 bases). V was clipped by 5 bases and J by 1 base, with 9 bases between them. CDR1 and CDR2 (germline): DFQATT, SNEGSKA (reference sequence). The CDR3 runs 13 residues.

The chain links TRBV20-1 to TRBJ2-1, with 11 bases aligning to TRBD1. The germline CDR1 and CDR2 sequences are DFQATT and SNEGSKA (reference sequence). The CDR3 sequence is 15 residues long. The J segment lost 7 bases and the V segment lost 4 bases, leaving 9 bases of the junction unmatched. The chain's CDR3 is CSANEGQGARNEQFF. The CDR3 DNA follows: TGCAGTGCTAATGAAGGACAGGGGGCGCGGAATGAGCAGTTCTTC.

CDR3 region: CASSLDRSFQETQYF. The CDR3 nucleotides are TGCGCCAGCAGCTTGGACAGGTCATTCCAAGAGACCCAGTACTTC. The chain has TRBV5-1 and TRBJ2-5, with D possibly matching TRBD1 (5 bases). The length of the CDR3 is 15 residues. Germline V gene sequence: CDR1 SGHRS, CDR2 YFSETQ. V lost 0 bases and J lost 1, with 10 bases in between. Based on the CDR3 plus reference TRBV5-1 and TRBJ2-5, the full variable domain is KAGVTQTPRYLIKTRGQQVTLSCSPISGHRSVSWYQQTPGQGLQFLFEYFSETQRNKGNFPGRFSGRQFSNSRSEMNVSTLELGDSALYLCASSLDRSFQETQYFGPGTRLLVL.

This clonotype occurred a few times. V is TRBV6-2 or TRBV6-3 and J is TRBJ1-2; D not certain. Germline V CDR1 and CDR2: MNHEY, SVGEGT. The CDR3 contains 13 residues. The V and J ends lost 0 bases and 7 bases respectively, with 9 bases between them. Written as DNA, the CDR3 is TGTGCCAGCAGTTACTCGAAAGTTGGTGGCTACACCTTC. This codes for CASSYSKVGGYTF.

The chain links TRBV5-1 to TRBJ2-1; D may be TRBD1 (6 bases). V gave up 3 bases and J gave up 6 bases, with 10 bases separating them. The CDR3 totals 13 residues. Germline lookup yields CDR1 SGHRS and CDR2 YFSETQ. CDR3 in amino acids: CASSWAGVNEQFF. DNA for the CDR3: TGCGCCAGCAGCTGGGCAGGGGTCAATGAGCAGTTCTTC.

This sequence joins TRBV28 and TRBJ1-6; D is uncertain. V lost 2 bases and J 10 bases, leaving 15 bases between the germline ends. Germline V gene data show CDR1 as MDHEN and CDR2 as SYDVKM. The CDR3 spans 15 residues. CDR3 in amino acids: CASSLNLRGASPLHF. As DNA, the CDR3 is TGTGCCAGCAGTTTAAACCTCCGAGGAGCGTCACCCCTCCACTTT.

The chain uses TRBV7-2 and TRBJ1-2; maybe TRBD1 (5 bases). The CDR3 extends over 14 amino acids. The germline V gene has CDR1 SGHTA and CDR2 FQGNSA. Trimming took 5 bases from V and 10 from J, leaving 20 bases between them. CDR3 loop: CASSVGRGSRDYTF. The CDR3 DNA is TGTGCCAGCAGCGTGGGGAGGGGCAGTAGGGACTACACCTTC.

The chain links TRBV27 to TRBJ2-7, with 8 positions matching TRBD2. This CDR3 has 15 residues. Per germline, CDR1 MNHEY and CDR2 SMNVEV (reference sequence). V lost 6 bases and J lost 3; bases outside the gene matches: 10. CDR3 bases: TGTGCCAGCAGCTTAGCGGGGCGTCCCTTCTACGAGCAGTACTTC. This codes for CASSLAGRPFYEQYF.

The rearrangement links TRBV7-3 to TRBJ2-1; the D gene is possibly TRBD1 (6 bases). Looked up from germline, CDR1 is SGHTA and CDR2 is FQGTGA. Between the trimmed V and J ends, which lost 5 bases and 2 bases, there was a span of 10 bases. This CDR3 contains 14 residues. The CDR3 loop reads CASSADSTYNEQFF. In nucleotides, the CDR3 is TGTGCCAGCAGCGCGGACAGCACCTACAATGAGCAGTTCTTC.

The chain carries TRBV5-1 and TRBJ2-1; the D is unclear. The V gene's germline CDR1 is SGHRS and CDR2 YFSETQ. V was clipped by 4 bases and J by 6 bases, with 17 bases between them. The CDR3 sequence is 15 residues long. The DNA for the CDR3 is TGCGCCAGCAGCCTGATGCAAGGCCGAGGCAATGAGCAGTTCTTC. It yields the protein CASSLMQGRGNEQFF.

The sample holds a few counts of this clonotype. The CDR3 loop is CASSPIAGGPSYNEQFF. DNA of the CDR3: TGTGCCAGCAGCCCCATAGCGGGAGGCCCTTCCTACAATGAGCAGTTCTTC. This chain links TRBV12-3 or TRBV12-4 with TRBJ2-1, with TRBD2 identical over 10 bases. The CDR3 totals 17 residues. The V segment lost 6 bases and the J segment 1 base; nucleotides outside the gene matches: 9.

The chain links TRBV9 to TRBJ2-5, with D perhaps matching TRBD1 or TRBD2 (5 bases each). The CDR3 spans 16 residues. V was shortened by 0 bases and J by 1 base, with 13 bases between the two germline ends. CDR1 is SGDLS and CDR2 is YYNGEE in the germline V gene. This chain's CDR3 is CASSVEGTRPQETQYF. CDR3 sequence (DNA): TGTGCCAGCAGCGTAGAAGGGACCCGCCCCCAAGAGACCCAGTACTTC.

This clonotype was seen a handful of times. The J gene is TRBJ2-3, the V gene TRBV6-2 or TRBV6-3; D unresolved. CDR3 length: 9 residues. CDR1 and CDR2 (germline): MNHEY, SVGEGT. V lost 7 bases and J 12 bases, leaving 8 bases between the germline ends. The CDR3 DNA reads TGTGCCAGCACCCGAAACCAGTATTTT. Translated, it gives CASTRNQYF.